The clone carrying this TCR beta chain was seen only a few times. No antigen is known for it. Profiled with immunoSEQ multiplex PCR; TCRdb holds only in-frame clones, not every one. The table records about 3,400 clones, 29% of them present only once. This entry comes from a study of T cells in localized non-small cell lung cancer. Whole-study results and caveats: Higher blood T cell density tracked longer overall survival.

The germline CDR1 and CDR2 sequences are LNHDA and SQIVND (reference sequence). This CDR3 is built from 12 residues. V was cut by 3 bases and J by 2 bases, with 2 bases left in between. The receptor comes from a female donor older than 55 with stage I lung adenocarcinoma. V is TRBV19 and J is TRBJ1-5; D not resolved. This material consisted of lung tumor tissue, taken before any cancer treatment. The CDR3 loop is CASSIGNQPQHF. The DNA for the CDR3 is TGTGCCAGTAGTATTGGCAATCAGCCCCAGCATTTT.